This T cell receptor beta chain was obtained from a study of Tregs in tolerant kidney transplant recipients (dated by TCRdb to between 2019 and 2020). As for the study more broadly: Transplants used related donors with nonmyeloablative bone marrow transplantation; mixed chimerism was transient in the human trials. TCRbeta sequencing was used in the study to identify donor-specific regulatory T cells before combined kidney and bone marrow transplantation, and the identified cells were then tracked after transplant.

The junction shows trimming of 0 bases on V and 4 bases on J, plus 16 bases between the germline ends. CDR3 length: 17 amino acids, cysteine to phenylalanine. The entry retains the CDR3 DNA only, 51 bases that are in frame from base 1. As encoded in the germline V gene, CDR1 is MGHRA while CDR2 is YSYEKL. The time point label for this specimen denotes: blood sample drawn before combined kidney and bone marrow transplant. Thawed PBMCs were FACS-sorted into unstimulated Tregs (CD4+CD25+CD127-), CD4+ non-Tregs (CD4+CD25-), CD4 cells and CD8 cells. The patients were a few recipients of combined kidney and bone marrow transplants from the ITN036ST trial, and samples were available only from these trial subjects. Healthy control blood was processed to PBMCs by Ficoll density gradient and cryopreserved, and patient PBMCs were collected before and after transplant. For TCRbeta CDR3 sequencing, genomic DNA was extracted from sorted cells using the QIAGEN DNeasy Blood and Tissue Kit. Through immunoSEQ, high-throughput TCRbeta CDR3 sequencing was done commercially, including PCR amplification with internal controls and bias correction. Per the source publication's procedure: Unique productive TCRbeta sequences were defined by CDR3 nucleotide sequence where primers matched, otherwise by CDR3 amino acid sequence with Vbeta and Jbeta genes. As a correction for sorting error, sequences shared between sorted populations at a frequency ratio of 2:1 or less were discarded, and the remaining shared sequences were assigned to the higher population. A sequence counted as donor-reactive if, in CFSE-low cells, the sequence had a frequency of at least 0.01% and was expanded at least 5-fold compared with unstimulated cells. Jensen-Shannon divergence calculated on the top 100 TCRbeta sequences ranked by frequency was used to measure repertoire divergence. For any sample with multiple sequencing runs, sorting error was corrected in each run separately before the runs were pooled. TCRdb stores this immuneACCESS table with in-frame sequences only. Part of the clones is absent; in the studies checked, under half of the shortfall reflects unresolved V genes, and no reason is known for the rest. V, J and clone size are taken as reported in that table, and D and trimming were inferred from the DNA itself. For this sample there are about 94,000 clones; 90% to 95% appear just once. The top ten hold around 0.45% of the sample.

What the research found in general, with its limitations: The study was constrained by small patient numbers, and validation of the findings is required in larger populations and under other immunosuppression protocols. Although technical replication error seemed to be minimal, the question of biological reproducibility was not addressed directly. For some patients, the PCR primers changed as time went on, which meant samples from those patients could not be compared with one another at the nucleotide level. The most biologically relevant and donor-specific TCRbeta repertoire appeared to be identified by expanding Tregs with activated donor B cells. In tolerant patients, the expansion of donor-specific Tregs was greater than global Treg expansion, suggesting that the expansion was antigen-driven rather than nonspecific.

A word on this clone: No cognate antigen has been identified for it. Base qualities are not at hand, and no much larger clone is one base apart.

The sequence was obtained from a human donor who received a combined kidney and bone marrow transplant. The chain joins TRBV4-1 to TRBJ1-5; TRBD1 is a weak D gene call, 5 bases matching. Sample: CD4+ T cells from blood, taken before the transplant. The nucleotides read TGCGCCAGCAGCCAAGAAGGTCCAGGGATAGGGAATCAGCCCCAGCATTTT. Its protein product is CASSQEGPGIGNQPQHF.